This TCR beta chain is drawn from a study of molecular identifiers for immune sequencing clone quantification. Study outcomes and limitations: Clones that exceeded 20 RNA copies held over 99% of effector molecules, yet under 1% in naive cells.

There are 12 residues in the CDR3. Between the trimmed V and J ends, which lost 5 bases and 6 bases, there was a span of 8 bases. CDR1 is SEHNR, CDR2 FQNEAQ, per germline (reference sequence). For naive CD8 T cells, sorting used the CD8+CD4-CCR7+CD45RA+ phenotype. This clonotype was recorded at least ten times. What it binds is not known. Preparation of the bulk TCR libraries relied on previously described methods and listed TCR primers. A single record per CDR3 protein comes from TCRdb applying MiXCR to the PCR reads. Found here are nearly 650,000 distinct CDR3 sequences, about 25% of them singletons; the top ten hold about 0.73%.

The rearrangement uses TRBV7-9 and TRBJ2-1, with D perhaps TRBD2 (5 bases). The TCR originated in a human donor in good health. Some libraries in this study had Jurkat cell RNA spiked in. Input material: naive CD8+ T cells from blood, with Jurkat cell RNA spiked in. Subset denoted: FACS-sorted CD8+CD4-CCR7+CD45RA+ naive T cells. CDR3 DNA: TGTGCCAGCAGCCGTACTAGCAATGAGCAGTTCTTC. This sequence encodes CASSRTSNEQFF.